Shown below are 6 T cell receptor beta chains from a single sample sequenced in a study of blood T cell repertoires in COVID-19. Produced via immunoSEQ multiplex PCR; TCRdb's table is partial and in-frame only. The table records 130,000 to 150,000 clones, roughly 81% of them present only once. Sequenced material: peripheral blood. The receptors come from a human donor with acute or convalescent COVID-19. The donor label of this sample is uncertain.

This clone was seen a single time. The CDR3 bases are TGTGCCAGCAGTTTACGCGGGGAACTAGCCAAAAACATTCAGTACTTC. This codes for CASSLRGELAKNIQYF. This chain uses TRBV27 with TRBJ2-4, with a tentative D call TRBD2 (6 bases). This CDR3 spans 16 amino acids. The V gene's germline CDR1 is MNHEY and CDR2 SMNVEV (reference sequence). Trimming removed 2 bases from V and 0 bases from J, with 11 bases in between.

The chain joins TRBV18 to TRBJ1-4, with TRBD1 identical over 7 bases. CDR1 KGHSH and CDR2 LQKENI come from the germline V gene. V dropped 4 bases and J dropped 0; count of bases not matched to a gene: 8. This CDR3 has 17 amino acids. The CDR3 DNA is TGTGCCAGCTCACGGGACAGACTCATCACAACTAATGAAAAACTGTTTTTT. Translated, it gives CASSRDRLITTNEKLFF.

The chain employs TRBV27 and TRBJ1-2, with 10 bases fitting TRBD1. V dropped 6 bases and J dropped 8; count of bases not matched to a gene: 9. Germline loops: CDR1 MNHEY, CDR2 SMNVEV (reference sequence). CDR3 length equals 14 residues. The CDR3 coding sequence is TGTGCCAGCAGGGGGCCGGGACAGGGGACCGGCTACACCTTC. Amino acid sequence: CASRGPGQGTGYTF.

J is TRBJ2-1 and V is TRBV29-1; 7 bases are a match to TRBD2. V was clipped by 7 bases and J by 0 bases; unmatched bases: 9. Germline V CDR1 and CDR2: SQVTM, ANQGSEA. The CDR3 has 15 residues. The CDR3: CSAPGRASSYNEQFF. The CDR3 DNA reads TGCAGCGCCCCTGGGAGGGCCAGCTCCTACAATGAGCAGTTCTTC.

The gene calls are TRBV5-4 and TRBJ2-3; TRBD2 agrees at 12 bases. V lost 0 bases to trimming and J lost 4 bases; unmatched junction nucleotides: 3. Germline V gene sequence: CDR1 SGHNT, CDR2 YYREEE (reference sequence). This CDR3 is built from 16 residues. The CDR3 DNA reads TGTGCCAGCAGCTTGGCGGGGACTAGCGGGCCAGATACGCAGTATTTT. It codes for CASSLAGTSGPDTQYF.

CDR3 sequence (DNA): TGTGCCAGCAGCCACTCCGGGGGAAATCAGCCCCAGCATTTT. This encodes CASSHSGGNQPQHF. The chain links TRBV3-1 (or the pseudogene TRBV3-2) to TRBJ1-5; D is possibly TRBD1 (5 bases). Germline assignment: CDR1 LGHDT and CDR2 YNNKEL (reference sequence). V shed 3 bases and J shed 4 bases, with 10 bases lying between them. CDR3 length equals 14 residues.